Sequencing of this T cell receptor (beta chain) was carried out in a study of blood T cell repertoires in COVID-19. Clones were sequenced by immunoSEQ multiplex PCR, and TCRdb holds only the in-frame ones, with some missing. The sample lists approximately 150,000 clones; roughly four fifths were seen once. The CDR3 runs to 14 residues. Deletions cut 6 bases from V and 1 base from J, with 15 bases between. Germline lookup yields CDR1 SQVTM and CDR2 ANQGSEA. The chain uses TRBV29-1 and TRBJ1-1; a weak D match, TRBD1 (6 bases). What was sequenced was peripheral blood. This clonotype originated in a human donor with acute or convalescent COVID-19. The donor label of this sample is uncertain. For the CDR3, the DNA is TGCAGCGTCATCCCCGGGACAAAGAACACTGAAGCTTTCTTT. This translates into CSVIPGTKNTEAFF.